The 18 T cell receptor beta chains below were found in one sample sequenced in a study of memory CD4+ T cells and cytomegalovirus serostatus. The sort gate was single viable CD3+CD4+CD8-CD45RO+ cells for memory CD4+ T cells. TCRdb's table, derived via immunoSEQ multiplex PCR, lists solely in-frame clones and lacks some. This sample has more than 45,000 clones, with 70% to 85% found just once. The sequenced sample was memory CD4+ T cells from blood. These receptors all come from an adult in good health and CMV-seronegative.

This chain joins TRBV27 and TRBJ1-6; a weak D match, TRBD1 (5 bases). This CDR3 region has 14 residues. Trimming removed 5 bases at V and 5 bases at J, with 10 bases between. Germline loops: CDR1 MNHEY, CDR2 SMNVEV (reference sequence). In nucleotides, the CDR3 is TGTGCCAGCAGTAATAGGGGTAATAATTCACCCCTCCACTTT. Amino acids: CASSNRGNNSPLHF.

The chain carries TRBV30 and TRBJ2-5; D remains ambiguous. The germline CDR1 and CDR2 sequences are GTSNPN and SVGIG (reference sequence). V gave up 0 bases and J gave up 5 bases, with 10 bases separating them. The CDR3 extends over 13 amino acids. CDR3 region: CAWSVRYGETQYF. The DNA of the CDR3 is TGTGCCTGGAGTGTACGGTATGGGGAGACCCAGTACTTC.

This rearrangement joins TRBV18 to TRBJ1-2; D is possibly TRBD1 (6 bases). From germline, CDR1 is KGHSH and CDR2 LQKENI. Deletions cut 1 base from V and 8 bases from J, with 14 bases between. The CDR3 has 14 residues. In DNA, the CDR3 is TGTGCCAGCTCACCACAAGCACAGGGCGGGGGCTACACCTTC. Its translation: CASSPQAQGGGYTF.

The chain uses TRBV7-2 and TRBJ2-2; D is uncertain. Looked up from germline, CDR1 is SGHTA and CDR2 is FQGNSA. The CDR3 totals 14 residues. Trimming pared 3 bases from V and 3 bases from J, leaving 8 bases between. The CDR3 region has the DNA TGTGCCAGCAGCTTTGGGGTTGACACCGGGGAGCTGTTTTTT. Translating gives CASSFGVDTGELFF.

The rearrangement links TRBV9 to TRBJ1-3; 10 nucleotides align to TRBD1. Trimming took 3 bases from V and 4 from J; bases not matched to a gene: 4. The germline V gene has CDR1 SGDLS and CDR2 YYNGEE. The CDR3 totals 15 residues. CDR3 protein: CASSEGTGVGNTIYF. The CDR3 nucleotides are TGTGCCAGCAGCGAAGGGACAGGGGTAGGAAACACCATATATTTT.

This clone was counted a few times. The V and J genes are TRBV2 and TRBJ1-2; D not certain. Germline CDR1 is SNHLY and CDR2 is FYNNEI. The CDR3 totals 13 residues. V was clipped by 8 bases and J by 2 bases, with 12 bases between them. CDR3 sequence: CASEEPGNYGYTF. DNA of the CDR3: TGTGCCAGCGAAGAGCCGGGGAACTATGGCTACACCTTC.

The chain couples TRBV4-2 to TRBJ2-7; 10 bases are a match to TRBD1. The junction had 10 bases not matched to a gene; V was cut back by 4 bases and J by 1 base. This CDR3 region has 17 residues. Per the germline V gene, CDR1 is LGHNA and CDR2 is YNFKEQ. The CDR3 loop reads CASSLLPGQGSSYEQYF. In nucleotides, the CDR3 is TGTGCCAGCAGCCTTCTACCGGGACAGGGGTCATCCTACGAGCAGTACTTC.

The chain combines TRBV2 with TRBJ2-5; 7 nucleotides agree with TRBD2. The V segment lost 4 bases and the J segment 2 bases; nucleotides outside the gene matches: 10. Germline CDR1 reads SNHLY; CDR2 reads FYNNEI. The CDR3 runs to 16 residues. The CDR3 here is CASSAAREVVQETQYF. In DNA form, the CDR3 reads TGTGCCAGCAGTGCTGCCCGGGAGGTGGTACAAGAGACCCAGTACTTC.

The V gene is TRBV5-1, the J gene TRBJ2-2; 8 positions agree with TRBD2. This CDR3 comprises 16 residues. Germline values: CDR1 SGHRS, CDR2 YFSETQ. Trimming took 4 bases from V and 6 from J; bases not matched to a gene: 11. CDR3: CASSERGTRRSGELFF. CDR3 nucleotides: TGCGCCAGCAGCGAAAGAGGGACTAGACGGTCCGGGGAGCTGTTTTTT.

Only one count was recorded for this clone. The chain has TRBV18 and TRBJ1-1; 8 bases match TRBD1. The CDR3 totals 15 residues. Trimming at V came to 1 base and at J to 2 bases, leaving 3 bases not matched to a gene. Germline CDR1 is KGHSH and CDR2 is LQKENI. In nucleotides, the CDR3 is TGTGCCAGCTCACCACGGGACAGGATAAACACTGAAGCTTTCTTT. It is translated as CASSPRDRINTEAFF.

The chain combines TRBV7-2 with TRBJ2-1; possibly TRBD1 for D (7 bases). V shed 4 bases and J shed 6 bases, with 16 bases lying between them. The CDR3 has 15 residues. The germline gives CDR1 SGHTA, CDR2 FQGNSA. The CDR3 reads CASSWIPQGGNEQFF. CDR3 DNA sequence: TGTGCCAGCAGCTGGATACCTCAGGGGGGCAATGAGCAGTTCTTC.

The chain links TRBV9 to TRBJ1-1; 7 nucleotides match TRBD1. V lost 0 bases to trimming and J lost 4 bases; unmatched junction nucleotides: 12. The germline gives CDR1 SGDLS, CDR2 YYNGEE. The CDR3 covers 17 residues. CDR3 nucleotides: TGTGCCAGCAGCGTAGACCCGGGAACAGGGGTGAGCACTGAAGCTTTCTTT. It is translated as CASSVDPGTGVSTEAFF.

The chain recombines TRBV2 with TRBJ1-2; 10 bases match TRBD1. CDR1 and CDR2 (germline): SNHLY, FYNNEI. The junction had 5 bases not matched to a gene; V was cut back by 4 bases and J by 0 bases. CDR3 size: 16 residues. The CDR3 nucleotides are TGTGCCAGCAGTGGTCGGGACAGGGGAGCTAACTATGGCTACACCTTC. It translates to CASSGRDRGANYGYTF.

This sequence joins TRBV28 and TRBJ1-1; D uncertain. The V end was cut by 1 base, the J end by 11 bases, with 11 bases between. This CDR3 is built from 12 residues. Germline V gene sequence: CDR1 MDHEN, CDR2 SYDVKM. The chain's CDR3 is CASSLFNAGAFF. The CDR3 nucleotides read TGTGCCAGCAGTTTATTTAACGCTGGGGCTTTCTTT.

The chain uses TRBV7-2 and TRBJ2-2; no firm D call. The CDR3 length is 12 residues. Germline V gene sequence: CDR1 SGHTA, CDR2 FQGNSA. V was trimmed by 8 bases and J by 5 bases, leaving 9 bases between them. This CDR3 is CASGRETGELFF. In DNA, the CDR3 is TGTGCCAGCGGCAGAGAGACCGGGGAGCTGTTTTTT.

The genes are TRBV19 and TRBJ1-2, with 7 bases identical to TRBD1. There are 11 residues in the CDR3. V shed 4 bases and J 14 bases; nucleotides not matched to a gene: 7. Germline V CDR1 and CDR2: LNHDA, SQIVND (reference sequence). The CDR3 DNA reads TGTGCCAGTAGTAGGCAGGGGGAGTTTACCTTC. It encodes CASSRQGEFTF. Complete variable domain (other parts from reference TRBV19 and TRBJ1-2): DGGITQSPKYLFRKEGQNVTLSCEQNLNHDAMYWYRQDPGQGLRLIYYSQIVNDFQKGDIAEGYSVSREKKESFPLTVTSAQKNPTAFYLCASSRQGEFTFGSGTRLTVV.

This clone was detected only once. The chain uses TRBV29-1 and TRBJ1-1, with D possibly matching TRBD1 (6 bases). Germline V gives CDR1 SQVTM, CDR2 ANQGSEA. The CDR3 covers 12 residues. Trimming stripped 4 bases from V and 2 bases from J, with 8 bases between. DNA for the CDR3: TGCAGCGTTGTCAGGGGAAACACTGAAGCTTTCTTT. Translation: CSVVRGNTEAFF.

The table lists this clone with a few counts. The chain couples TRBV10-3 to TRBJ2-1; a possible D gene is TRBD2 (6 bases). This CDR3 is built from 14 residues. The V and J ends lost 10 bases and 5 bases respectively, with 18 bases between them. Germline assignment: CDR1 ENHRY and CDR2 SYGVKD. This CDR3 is CATRESGKDNEQFF. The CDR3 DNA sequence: TGTGCCACCCGGGAGTCGGGGAAAGACAATGAGCAGTTCTTC.